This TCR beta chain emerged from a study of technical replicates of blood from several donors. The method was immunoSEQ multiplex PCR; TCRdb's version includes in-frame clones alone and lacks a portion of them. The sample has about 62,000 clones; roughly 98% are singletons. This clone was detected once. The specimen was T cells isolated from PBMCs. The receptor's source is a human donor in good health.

The CDR3 nucleotides read TGTGCCAGCAGTTTTTCGGGACAGGGACACGAGCAGTACTTC. It is translated as CASSFSGQGHEQYF. The chain links TRBV27 to TRBJ2-7; 9 bases map to TRBD1. CDR1 and CDR2 from the germline V gene are MNHEY and SMNVEV (reference sequence). The CDR3 loop spans 14 amino acids. V was clipped by 3 bases and J by 5 bases; unmatched bases: 5.